This TCR beta chain was sequenced for a study of regulatory T cells in long-lasting Graves disease. Whole-study context: Over 5 years on antithyroid drugs plus positive TSH receptor antibodies marked Graves' disease as persistent. General study findings and limits: Favoring TRBV28, TRBJ1-2 and TRBJ2-5 was a feature seen in persistent disease. The sample size was small, and this may have reduced accuracy. For persistent Graves' patients, TCR diversity was lower than for newly diagnosed ones.

V lost 3 bases and J 14 bases, leaving 21 bases between the germline ends. Per the germline V gene, CDR1 is SGHRS and CDR2 is YFSETQ. The CDR3 is 15 amino acids. TCR beta libraries were built with iRepertoire HTBI primers and Arm-PCR of CDR3 regions. MiXCR, run by TCRdb on the multiplex PCR reads, gives a single entry per CDR3 protein. The table shows roughly 450,000 distinct CDR3 sequences, with more than 20% occurring only once. A word on this clonotype: Its cognate antigen is unknown.

The time point was: persistent/refractory GD, antithyroid drugs over 5 years with positive TRAb. With RNA extracted from PBMCs as input, the TCR library was made. The V call is TRBV5-1, the J call TRBJ1-6, with no clear D. Sequenced here: peripheral blood mononuclear cells (PBMCs), sampled when the disease was refractory, from a patient treated with antithyroid drugs. This sequence originates from a female donor with Graves disease. The CDR3 DNA is TGCGCCAGCAGCTCTATCGGGGATGTGTTCGAGACCCTCCACTTT. Amino acid sequence: CASSSIGDVFETLHF.